A single sample gave rise to the 25 T cell receptor beta chains below, sequenced in a study of monozygotic twins with inflammatory bowel disease. After re-calling the 5' RACE reads, TCRdb lists one entry per CDR3 protein, DNA absent. The record lists approximately 150,000 distinct CDR3 sequences, of which the ten most abundant hold 6.5% to 9%. Sample: blood. These receptors were collected from a human donor with ulcerative colitis or Crohn's disease, or a healthy co-twin of an affected twin (not recorded which).

V is TRBV10-3 and J is TRBJ2-1; TCRdb's D call of TRBD2 is untestable without DNA. The CDR3 length is 11 residues. Per germline, CDR1 ENHRY and CDR2 SYGVKD. CDR3 region: CAIRRGNEQFF.

The chain recombines TRBV5-4 with TRBJ2-3; TCRdb's D call of TRBD1 is untestable without DNA. CDR1 is SGHNT, CDR2 YYREEE, per germline (reference sequence). The CDR3 consists of 14 residues. The chain's CDR3 is CASSLGTDTDTQYF. The full variable domain, completed using reference TRBV5-4 and TRBJ2-3, is ETGVTQSPTHLIKTRGQQVTLRCSSQSGHNTVSWYQQALGQGPQFIFQYYREEENGRGNFPPRFSGLQFPNYSSELNVNALELDDSALYLCASSLGTDTDTQYFGPGTRLTVL.

The rearrangement joins TRBV6-5 to TRBJ2-5; TCRdb picks TRBD1, but there is no DNA to check that call. This CDR3 is built from 14 residues. The germline CDR1 and CDR2 sequences are MNHEY and SVGAGI. The CDR3 sequence: CASSYSTGVETQYF.

The chain uses TRBV12-3 or TRBV12-4 and TRBJ2-4; the TRBD2 assignment by TCRdb is unverifiable without DNA. There are 19 residues in the CDR3. This chain's CDR3 is CASSPGPTETLLTKNIQYF.

The gene calls are TRBV12-3 or TRBV12-4 and TRBJ1-5. The CDR3 runs 17 residues. The CDR3 loop reads CASSTGGSGYSNQPQHF.

The gene calls are TRBV6-5 and TRBJ1-1; TCRdb picks TRBD1, but there is no DNA to check that call. The CDR3 has 14 residues. Per the germline V gene, CDR1 is MNHEY and CDR2 is SVGAGI. The chain's CDR3 is CASSYALTGTEAFF.

The chain employs TRBV20-1 and TRBJ2-3; TCRdb proposes TRBD2, but this gene call is untestable without DNA. This CDR3 region has 13 residues. Germline V gene data show CDR1 as DFQATT and CDR2 as SNEGSKA (reference sequence). The CDR3: CSRSGGRSDTQYF.

The rearrangement uses TRBV30 and TRBJ1-6; TCRdb gives TRBD1 as the D gene, but with no DNA this cannot be confirmed. Germline CDR1 GTSNPN, CDR2 SVGIG (reference sequence). This CDR3 spans 15 amino acids. The CDR3: CAWDPSGTGGSSLHF.

CDR3 amino acids: CSARPAGPLHF. The rearrangement joins TRBV20-1 to TRBJ1-6; the D call from TCRdb, TRBD1, cannot be confirmed without DNA. The length of the CDR3 is 11 residues. The germline gives CDR1 DFQATT, CDR2 SNEGSKA (reference sequence).

The chain couples TRBV6-5 to TRBJ1-6. This CDR3 region has 16 residues. CDR1 and CDR2 from the germline V gene are MNHEY and SVGAGI. The CDR3 sequence is CASSYSDPINNSPLHF.

The J gene is TRBJ1-6, the V gene TRBV5-1; the TCRdb D gene call, TRBD1, has no DNA to confirm it. The CDR3 length is 15 residues. Germline V gives CDR1 SGHRS, CDR2 YFSETQ. CDR3 region: CASSLRTGGLTPHHF.

The chain couples TRBV12-3 or TRBV12-4 to TRBJ2-3; TCRdb's D call of TRBD1 is untestable without DNA. This CDR3 has 16 amino acids. CDR3 protein: CASSLGGAPATDTQYF.

The V call is TRBV19, the J call TRBJ1-5. The CDR3 covers 15 residues. CDR1 and CDR2 from the germline V gene are LNHDA and SQIVND (reference sequence). CDR3 protein: CASSLQPYSNQPQHF.

The chain joins TRBV15 to TRBJ2-2; checking the TCRdb D call of TRBD1 is not possible without DNA. CDR1 and CDR2 (germline): LNHNV, YYDKDF (reference sequence). This CDR3 spans 17 amino acids. CDR3 region: CATSRVQGARNTGELFF.

This chain links TRBV7-2 with TRBJ2-1. CDR1 is SGHTA and CDR2 is FQGNSA in the germline V gene. The CDR3 contains 15 residues. The CDR3 loop is CASSLALTGYNEQFF.

The chain is built from TRBV20-1 and TRBJ2-2; the TCRdb D gene call, TRBD2, has no DNA to confirm it. This CDR3 region has 15 residues. Germline V gives CDR1 DFQATT, CDR2 SNEGSKA (reference sequence). This chain's CDR3 is CSARELAGGPGELFF.

V usage is TRBV28 and J usage is TRBJ2-1; TCRdb selects TRBD1, and the lack of DNA leaves this call unchecked. The CDR3 extends over 16 amino acids. Germline V gene lookup returns CDR1 MDHEN and CDR2 SYDVKM. Here the CDR3 reads CASVTPTGATYNEQFF.

The chain is built from TRBV11-3 and TRBJ2-4; checking the TCRdb D call of TRBD2 is not possible without DNA. Germline CDR1 and CDR2: SGHNT and YENEEA. The CDR3 is 16 amino acids. CDR3 loop: CASSPNGVAGRNIQYF.

V usage is TRBV5-1 and J usage is TRBJ2-1; TCRdb's assignment of TRBD2 cannot be checked, as there is no DNA. Looked up from germline, CDR1 is SGHRS and CDR2 is YFSETQ. CDR3 length: 15 amino acids. This CDR3 is CASSSRLAGAGTEFF.

V usage is TRBV3-1 and J usage is TRBJ2-5; TCRdb calls TRBD2, which cannot be checked without DNA. Germline CDR1 is LGHDT and CDR2 is YNNKEL (reference sequence). This CDR3 contains 14 residues. Here the CDR3 reads CASRRGTSRETQYF.

This chain links TRBV29-1 with TRBJ2-3. From germline, CDR1 is SQVTM and CDR2 ANQGSEA. The CDR3 sequence is 13 residues long. CDR3 amino acids: CSVASPSTDTQYF.

The chain employs TRBV18 and TRBJ2-1; the TRBD2 assignment by TCRdb is unverifiable without DNA. This CDR3 comprises 16 residues. CDR1 and CDR2 (germline): KGHSH, LQKENI. This chain's CDR3 is CASSPVAGGLGNEQFF. The full variable domain, with the rest looked up from reference TRBV18 and TRBJ2-1, is NAGVMQNPRHLVRRRGQEARLRCSPMKGHSHVYWYRQLPEEGLKFMVYLQKENIIDESGMPKERFSAEFPKEGPSILRIQQVVRGDSAAYFCASSPVAGGLGNEQFFGPGTRLTVL.

The gene calls are TRBV28 and TRBJ1-1; TCRdb designates TRBD1, a call that cannot be tested without DNA. Germline V gives CDR1 MDHEN, CDR2 SYDVKM. CDR3 length equals 14 residues. The CDR3 region is CAGQTARMNTEAFF.

The chain joins TRBV12-3 or TRBV12-4 to TRBJ2-7. The CDR3 loop spans 14 amino acids. This CDR3 is CASSLLGFTYEQYF.

The chain links TRBV7-7 to TRBJ2-2. Germline V gene sequence: CDR1 SSHAT, CDR2 FNYEAQ (reference sequence). The CDR3 consists of 13 residues. CDR3 sequence reads: CASSLSLGGELFF.